Listed below are T cell receptor beta chains from one sample, sequenced in a study of CD8 T cells in ankylosing spondylitis. One entry per CDR3 protein results from TCRdb running MiXCR on the 5' RACE reads. The table has fewer than 550,000 distinct CDR3 sequences, over 4% seen once. What was sequenced was blood, either unsorted or a sorted T cell fraction (not recorded which). These receptors all come from a male donor with ankylosing spondylitis. CDR3s include the opening cysteine and the closing phenylalanine or tryptophan. A D gene is named only where the DNA matches it firmly. The size field is filled for only some rows; it gives once, few, many or a size class.

TRBV10-3	TRBJ2-7	NA	many	CAISESSGTSYEQYF	TGTGCCATCAGTGAATCAAGCGGTACCTCCTACGAGCAGTACTTC
TRBV6-1	TRBJ1-2	TRBD1	NA	CATSMTGGNYGYTF	TGTGCCACCTCTATGACAGGGGGAAACTATGGCTACACCTTC
TRBV3-1	TRBJ2-5	TRBD2	few	CASSQWGLAAETQYF	TGTGCCAGCAGCCAATGGGGACTAGCCGCAGAGACCCAGTACTTC
TRBV2	TRBJ1-5	NA	few	CAGHREGQPQHF	TGTGCCGGACACAGGGAGGGCCAGCCCCAGCATTTT
TRBV7-9	TRBJ2-1	TRBD2	few	CASSHQLANNEQFF	TGTGCCAGCAGCCACCAACTAGCGAACAATGAGCAGTTCTTC
TRBV12-3/TRBV12-4	TRBJ2-3	NA	few	CASSLLLAGWGTDTQYF	TGTGCCAGCAGCCTCCTCCTTGCGGGATGGGGCACAGATACGCAGTATTTT
TRBV27	TRBJ2-2	TRBD2	many	CASRMWTSGRAGGELFF	TGTGCCAGCAGAATGTGGACTAGCGGGAGGGCCGGCGGGGAGCTGTTTTTT
TRBV29-1	TRBJ2-7	NA	many	CSAELGSSYEQYF	TGCAGCGCTGAATTAGGTAGCTCCTACGAGCAGTACTTC
TRBV28	TRBJ1-5	NA	many	CASSPLEGGHQPQHF	TGTGCCAGCAGTCCGCTTGAGGGCGGGCATCAGCCCCAGCATTTT
TRBV4-2	TRBJ2-4	NA	many	CASSQGGDGLIQYF	TGTGCCAGCAGCCAAGGGGGCGACGGACTCATTCAGTACTTC
TRBV7-6	TRBJ2-2	NA	NA	CASSLDSGALRSFGELFF	TGTGCCAGCAGCTTAGACTCAGGGGCCCTACGAAGTTTCGGGGAGCTGTTTTTT
TRBV15	TRBJ2-1	TRBD1	many	CATSPGQGLRQFF	TGTGCCACCAGCCCAGGACAGGGCCTGCGACAGTTCTTC
TRBV10-3	TRBJ2-3	NA	NA	CATATELRDTQYF	TGTGCCACCGCGACAGAATTGAGAGATACGCAGTATTTT
TRBV5-1	TRBJ1-3	NA	NA	CASSPETGNTIYF	TGCGCCAGCAGCCCCGAGACTGGAAACACCATATATTTT
TRBV27	TRBJ2-3	TRBD2	many	CASSSFPNDGGRALTSTDTQYF	TGTGCCAGCAGTTCGTTCCCGAACGACGGCGGGAGGGCCTTAACTAGCACAGATACGCAGTATTTT
TRBV29-1	TRBJ2-1	NA	many	CSVEDFYNEQFF	TGCAGCGTTGAGGACTTTTACAATGAGCAGTTCTTC
TRBV4-3	TRBJ2-5	NA	many	CASSPILADQETQYF	TGCGCCAGCAGCCCCATCTTGGCAGACCAAGAGACCCAGTACTTC